Sequencing of this TCR beta chain was carried out in a study of T cells in Graves' hyperthyroidism and ophthalmopathy. What was amplified from RNA transcripts were TCR beta CDR3 regions. HTBI primers were the set used in a first-round RT-PCR of the TCR CDR3. TCRdb re-called the multiplex PCR reads through MiXCR, storing one row per CDR3 protein. The sample has 350,000 to 400,000 distinct CDR3 sequences; 15% to 20% are singletons. The table lists this clonotype with a few counts. Extraction of PBMCs used under 13 ml of fresh peripheral blood. CDR1 and CDR2 (germline): SGHRS, YFSETQ. This CDR3 has 16 residues. V trimming: 5 bases; J trimming: 4 bases; junction bases outside the gene matches: 11.

This TCR was recovered from a young man with Graves' ophthalmopathy. Material for sequencing was blood. The V call is TRBV5-1, the J call TRBJ2-3; 9 bases line up with TRBD2. CDR3 sequence: CASRSSQRGVADTQYF. The CDR3 DNA is TGCGCCAGCAGGAGTTCCCAGCGGGGGGTAGCAGATACGCAGTATTTT. Variable domain in full (rest from reference TRBV5-1 and TRBJ2-3): KAGVTQTPRYLIKTRGQQVTLSCSPISGHRSVSWYQQTPGQGLQFLFEYFSETQRNKGNFPGRFSGRQFSNSRSEMNVSTLELGDSALYLCASRSSQRGVADTQYFGPGTRLTVL.